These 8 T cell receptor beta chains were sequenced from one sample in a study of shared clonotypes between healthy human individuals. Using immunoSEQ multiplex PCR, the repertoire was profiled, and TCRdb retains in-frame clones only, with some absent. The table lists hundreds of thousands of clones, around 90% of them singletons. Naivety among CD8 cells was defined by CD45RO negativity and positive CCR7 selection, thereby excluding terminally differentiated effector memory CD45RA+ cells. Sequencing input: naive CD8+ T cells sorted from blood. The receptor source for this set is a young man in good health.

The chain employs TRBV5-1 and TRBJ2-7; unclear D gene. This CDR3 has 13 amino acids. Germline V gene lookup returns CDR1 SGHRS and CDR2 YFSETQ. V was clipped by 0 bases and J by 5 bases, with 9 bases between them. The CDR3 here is CASSLAEIHEQYF. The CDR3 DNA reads TGCGCCAGCAGCTTGGCCGAGATTCACGAGCAGTACTTC.

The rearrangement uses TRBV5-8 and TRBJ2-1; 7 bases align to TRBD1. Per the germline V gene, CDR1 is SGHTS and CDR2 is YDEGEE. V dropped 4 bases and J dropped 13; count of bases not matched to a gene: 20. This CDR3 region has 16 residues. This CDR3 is CASSLLNRGRRYGQFF. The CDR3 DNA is TGTGCCAGCAGCCTACTCAACAGGGGCAGGAGGTATGGTCAGTTCTTC.

The CDR3 region has the DNA TGTGCCAGCAGGTCCGGGACAGGGGTCTACAATGAGCAGTTCTTC. Its translation: CASRSGTGVYNEQFF. V usage is TRBV6-5 and J usage is TRBJ2-1; 10 nucleotides agree with TRBD1. The length of the CDR3 is 15 residues. Germline V gene sequence: CDR1 MNHEY, CDR2 SVGAGI. V shed 6 bases and J 3 bases; nucleotides not matched to a gene: 5.

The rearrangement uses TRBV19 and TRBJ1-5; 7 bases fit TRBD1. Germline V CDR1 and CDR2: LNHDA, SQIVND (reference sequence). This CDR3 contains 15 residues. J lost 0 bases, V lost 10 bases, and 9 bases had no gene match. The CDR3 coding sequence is TGTGCCACCCTACTGACAGGGAATAGCAATCAGCCCCAGCATTTT. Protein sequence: CATLLTGNSNQPQHF.

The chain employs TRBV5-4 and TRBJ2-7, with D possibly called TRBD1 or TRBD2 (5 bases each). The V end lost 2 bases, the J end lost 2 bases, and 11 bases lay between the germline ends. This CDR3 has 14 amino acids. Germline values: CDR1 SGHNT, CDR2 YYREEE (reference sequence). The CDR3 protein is CASSLRDGTYEQYF. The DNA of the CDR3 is TGTGCCAGCAGCTTAAGGGACGGAACCTACGAGCAGTACTTC.

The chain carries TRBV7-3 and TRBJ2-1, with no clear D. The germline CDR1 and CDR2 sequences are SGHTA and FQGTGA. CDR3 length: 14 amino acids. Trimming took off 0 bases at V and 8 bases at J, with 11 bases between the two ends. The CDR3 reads CASSLTPRTHEQFF. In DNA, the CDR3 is TGTGCCAGCAGCTTAACGCCTAGAACCCATGAGCAGTTCTTC.

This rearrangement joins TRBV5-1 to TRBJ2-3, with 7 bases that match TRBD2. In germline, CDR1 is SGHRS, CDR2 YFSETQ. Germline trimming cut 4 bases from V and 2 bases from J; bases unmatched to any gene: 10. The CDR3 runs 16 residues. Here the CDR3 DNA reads TGCGCCAGCAGCCTCCTAGTTAGCGGGTTCACAGATACGCAGTATTTT. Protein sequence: CASSLLVSGFTDTQYF.

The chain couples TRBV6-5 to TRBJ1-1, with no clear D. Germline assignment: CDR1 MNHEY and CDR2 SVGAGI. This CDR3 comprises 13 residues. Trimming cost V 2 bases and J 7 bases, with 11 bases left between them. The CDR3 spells CASSYGGEIEAFF. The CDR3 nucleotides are TGTGCCAGCAGTTACGGCGGGGAGATTGAAGCTTTCTTT.